Listed below are T cell receptor beta chains from one sample, sequenced in a study of OX40 agonist ivuxolimab in advanced cancers. The table came from immunoSEQ multiplex PCR; TCRdb's copy has only in-frame clones and leaves some out. There are roughly 100,000 clones in the sample; roughly 90% occur only once, and 0.65% to 0.95% lies in the top ten. The sample in question was CD4+ or CD8+ T cells sorted from blood, obtained in a trial of the OX40 agonist ivuxolimab. These TCRs come from an adult with an advanced solid tumor such as melanoma, head and neck, liver or kidney cancer. Both conserved end residues are part of each CDR3. Each record gives: J gene, V gene, CDR3 protein.

j_call: TRBJ2-3; v_call: TRBV21-1; cdr3_aa: CASSTRTSGSTDTQYF
j_call: TRBJ2-3; v_call: TRBV19; cdr3_aa: CASRVVGARDTQYF
j_call: TRBJ2-3; v_call: TRBV10-3; cdr3_aa: CAISDSDRTLFYTQYF
j_call: TRBJ1-2; v_call: TRBV9; cdr3_aa: CASSVAQGDYGYTF
j_call: TRBJ2-3; v_call: TRBV11-3; cdr3_aa: CASSSIAPADTQYF
j_call: TRBJ1-5; v_call: TRBV30; cdr3_aa: CAWGYSMAGQPQHF
j_call: TRBJ2-7; v_call: TRBV4-3; cdr3_aa: CASSQATGSYEQYF
j_call: TRBJ1-1; v_call: TRBV28; cdr3_aa: CASRTQTNTEAFF
j_call: TRBJ2-3; v_call: TRBV10-2; cdr3_aa: CASRRTGSTDTQYF
j_call: TRBJ2-3; v_call: TRBV7-6; cdr3_aa: CASSRPPTDTQYF
j_call: TRBJ2-1; v_call: TRBV5-6; cdr3_aa: CASSPTRLRGGNNEQFF
j_call: TRBJ2-3; v_call: TRBV4-1; cdr3_aa: CASSHLDGQNTQYF
j_call: TRBJ1-2; v_call: TRBV7-9; cdr3_aa: CASSLGQGHHYGYTF
j_call: TRBJ2-1; v_call: TRBV7-3; cdr3_aa: CASSLRGLPTVEQFF
j_call: TRBJ1-3; v_call: TRBV29-1; cdr3_aa: CSVAQEFSGNTIYF
j_call: TRBJ2-7; v_call: TRBV10-1; cdr3_aa: CASSESSSYEQYF
j_call: TRBJ2-3; v_call: TRBV7-6; cdr3_aa: CASRGAVRTDTQYF
j_call: TRBJ1-3; v_call: TRBV28; cdr3_aa: CASSFDRGRVNTIYF